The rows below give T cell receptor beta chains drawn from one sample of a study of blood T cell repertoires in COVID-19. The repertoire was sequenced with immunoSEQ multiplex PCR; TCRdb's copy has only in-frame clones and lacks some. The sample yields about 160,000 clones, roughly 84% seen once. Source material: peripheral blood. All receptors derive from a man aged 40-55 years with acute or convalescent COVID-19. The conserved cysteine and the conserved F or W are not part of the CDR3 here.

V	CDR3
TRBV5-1	ASSKDTYEQY
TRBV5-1	ASSLGGGGSEQY
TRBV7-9	ASSTPGGAAYNSPLH
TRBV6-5	ASRQLSSYNSPLH
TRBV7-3	ASSQSGGGTEAF
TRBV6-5	ASSAIEAQY
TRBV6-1	ASSERTESDGYT
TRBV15	ATSRLLANTGELF
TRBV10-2	ASSVEGGPLSNEQF
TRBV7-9	ASSLTGYNTEAF
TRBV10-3	AISETYEEQY
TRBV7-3	ASSLKGQSYNEQF
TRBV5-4	ASSRGQNTEAF
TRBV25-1	ASSDRWETGELF
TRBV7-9	ASSLSRDRGTEAF
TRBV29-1	SVQRGGGNNEQF
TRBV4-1	ASSHADRVLTEAF
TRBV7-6	ASSLFPPPSSGNTIY
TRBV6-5	ASTRTGDSGYT
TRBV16	ASSQSGARQGTDTQY
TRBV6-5	ASSWDRGYGYT
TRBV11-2	ASSTPTGGNYGYT
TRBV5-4	ASSRRDSTNTGELF
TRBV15	ATSGYREAYNSPLH
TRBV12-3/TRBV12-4	ASSLWRETQY
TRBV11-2	ASRSRSGSNTGELF
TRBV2	ASIQGAPGQINTEAF
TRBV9	ASSPWGEGEQF
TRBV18	ASSRTDLNEKLF
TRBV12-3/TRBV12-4	ASSKAYGYT
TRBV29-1	SVGPLYEQY
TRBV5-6	ASRSQGALGYT
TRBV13	ASSLDRATGELF
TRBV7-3	ASMLRGGAKNIQY
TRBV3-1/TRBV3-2	ASSQDTISAGQETQY
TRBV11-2	ASSYSLEGYT
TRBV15	ATSRDGANTEAF
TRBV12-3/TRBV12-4	ASSLTGVETQY
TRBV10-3	AISESGTVTGELF
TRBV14	ASSLRSGQGMEKLF